The 20 T cell receptor beta chains listed next were all sequenced from one sample in a study of T cells after posttransplantation cyclophosphamide. Treatment was busulfan-fludarabine conditioning, a marrow graft, and cyclophosphamide on days +3 and +4. Profiled with immunoSEQ multiplex PCR; TCRdb holds only in-frame clones, not every one. The sample carries roughly 12,000 clones, 85% to 95% recorded once. This specimen was PBMCs, taken after allogeneic stem cell transplant with posttransplant cyclophosphamide. The receptors shown here come from a female patient under 45 who received an allogeneic stem cell transplant from an unrelated donor, was CMV-positive, and had no GVHD. Some T cells may be supplied by the graft donor.

This clone was recorded only once. The V gene is TRBV28, the J gene TRBJ1-1, with D possibly TRBD1 on 6 matching bases. V was trimmed by 5 bases and J by 1 base, leaving 14 bases between them. Germline V CDR1 and CDR2: MDHEN, SYDVKM. The CDR3 covers 15 residues. CDR3 DNA: TGTGCCAGCAGTGCACAGGGTAAGGGGAACACTGAAGCTTTCTTT. It is translated as CASSAQGKGNTEAFF.

This chain joins TRBV12-5 and TRBJ2-7, with unresolved D. Trimming took 4 bases from V and 6 from J, leaving 13 bases between them. CDR3 length: 13 residues. Germline values: CDR1 LGHNT, CDR2 FRNRAP. The CDR3 DNA is TGTGCTAGTGGTTCTGACATAGGTTCCGAGCAGTACTTC. Amino acid sequence: CASGSDIGSEQYF.

This clone was counted a single time. The J gene is TRBJ1-5, the V gene TRBV7-6; D remains ambiguous. Germline values: CDR1 SGHVS, CDR2 FNYEAQ. V lost 4 bases to trimming and J lost 7 bases, with 11 bases between them. CDR3 length: 13 residues. The CDR3 DNA sequence: TGTGCCAGCAGCTATCAGGATGCCCAGCCCCAGCATTTT. It translates to CASSYQDAQPQHF.

The CDR3 sequence is CASKWDSEETQYF. DNA for the CDR3: TGTGCCAGCAAATGGGACAGCGAAGAGACCCAGTACTTC. The rearrangement uses TRBV28 and TRBJ2-5; 7 nucleotides align to TRBD1. Germline CDR1 is MDHEN and CDR2 is SYDVKM. V gave up 7 bases and J gave up 3 bases; unmatched junction bases: 5. CDR3 size: 13 residues.

This sequence joins TRBV19 and TRBJ2-7; 8 nucleotides align to TRBD1. CDR1 and CDR2 (germline): LNHDA, SQIVND (reference sequence). The V segment lost 5 bases and the J segment 2 bases; nucleotides outside the gene matches: 5. This CDR3 region has 14 residues. The CDR3 coding sequence is TGTGCCAGTAGTCCCGGACAGGGTCCCTACGAGCAGTACTTC. Protein sequence: CASSPGQGPYEQYF.

The V call is TRBV7-2, the J call TRBJ2-3; TRBD1 matches 10 bases. V lost 5 bases, J lost 5 bases, and 13 bases stayed unmatched. Germline CDR1 and CDR2: SGHTA and FQGNSA. The CDR3 is made up of 17 amino acids. The CDR3 is CASSTKTGGSWGDTQYF. The DNA of the CDR3 is TGTGCCAGCAGCACTAAGACAGGGGGCTCTTGGGGAGATACGCAGTATTTT.

Only one count was recorded for this clone. The J gene is TRBJ2-1, the V gene TRBV5-1; tentative D call: TRBD2 (5 bases). V gave up 5 bases and J gave up 9 bases, with 15 bases separating them. Germline-derived CDR1 and CDR2 are SGHRS and YFSETQ. The CDR3 length is 13 residues. Here the CDR3 DNA reads TGCGCCAGCAGGACCGGGGTCGGCGGTGAGCAGTTCTTC. Protein sequence: CASRTGVGGEQFF. Full variable domain (outside the CDR3, taken from reference TRBV5-1 and TRBJ2-1): KAGVTQTPRYLIKTRGQQVTLSCSPISGHRSVSWYQQTPGQGLQFLFEYFSETQRNKGNFPGRFSGRQFSNSRSEMNVSTLELGDSALYLCASRTGVGGEQFFGPGTRLTVL.

The sample holds one count of this clone. The rearrangement uses TRBV18 and TRBJ1-2, with a possible D match to TRBD1 (6 bases). The CDR3 loop spans 13 amino acids. V lost 3 bases and J 4 bases, leaving 9 bases between the germline ends. Germline CDR1 reads KGHSH; CDR2 reads LQKENI. This chain's CDR3 is CASSPQGPYGYTF. CDR3 in DNA: TGTGCCAGCTCACCGCAGGGGCCCTATGGCTACACCTTC.

This rearrangement joins TRBV5-5 to TRBJ1-6; 9 positions agree with TRBD1. The germline V gene has CDR1 SGHKS and CDR2 YYEKEE (reference sequence). With V trimmed by 2 bases and J by 7 bases, 4 bases remained unmatched. CDR3 length: 15 residues. The CDR3 DNA sequence: TGTGCCAGCAGCTTCCGGGACAGGGAAAATTCACCCCTCCACTTT. The encoded protein is CASSFRDRENSPLHF.

This chain joins TRBV5-1 and TRBJ2-1; a possible D gene is TRBD2 (5 bases). The germline CDR1 and CDR2 sequences are SGHRS and YFSETQ. V was shortened by 0 bases and J by 13 bases, with 14 bases between the two germline ends. The CDR3 is 13 amino acids. Here the CDR3 reads CASSLASRLNQFF. The DNA of the CDR3 is TGCGCCAGCAGCTTGGCTAGCAGGTTGAACCAGTTCTTC.

This clone has just one count. The chain employs TRBV19 and TRBJ2-1; D is possibly TRBD2 (5 bases). The CDR3 is made up of 17 amino acids. Trimming cost V 3 bases and J 1 base, with 16 bases left between them. Germline loops: CDR1 LNHDA, CDR2 SQIVND (reference sequence). The CDR3 region has the DNA TGTGCCAGTAGTATGAGCGGACCCACCGGGTCCTACAATGAGCAGTTCTTC. Encoded protein: CASSMSGPTGSYNEQFF.

The V gene is TRBV19, the J gene TRBJ2-3, with 7 bases lining up with TRBD2. This CDR3 contains 15 residues. From germline, CDR1 is LNHDA and CDR2 SQIVND (reference sequence). Germline trimming cut 3 bases from V and 2 bases from J; bases unmatched to any gene: 5. Written as DNA, the CDR3 is TGTGCCAGTAGTATTCTAGCGGCCAACACAGATACGCAGTATTTT. Translating gives CASSILAANTDTQYF.

The V gene is TRBV10-2, the J gene TRBJ2-4; the match to TRBD2 covers 7 bases. Germline trimming cut 4 bases from V and 4 bases from J; bases unmatched to any gene: 4. The CDR3 is 14 residues long. Germline CDR1 WSHSY, CDR2 SAAADI. The DNA of the CDR3 is TGCGCCAGCAGTGTGGGAGGGTCAAAAAACATTCAGTACTTC. Protein: CASSVGGSKNIQYF.

This chain uses TRBV7-2 with TRBJ2-7; no definite D call. The CDR3 extends over 12 amino acids. V was shortened by 6 bases and J by 7 bases, with 13 bases between the two germline ends. From germline, CDR1 is SGHTA and CDR2 FQGNSA. The CDR3 loop reads CASSFNSWEQYF. CDR3 sequence (DNA): TGTGCCAGCAGTTTCAACTCTTGGGAGCAGTACTTC.

V usage is TRBV28 and J usage is TRBJ1-6; D gene unclear. This CDR3 region has 14 residues. In germline, CDR1 is MDHEN, CDR2 SYDVKM. V lost 7 bases and J 13 bases, leaving 20 bases between the germline ends. As DNA, the CDR3 is TGTGCCAGCATAACCGGTGGAGATCTTCGGCCCCTCCACTTT. Translation gives CASITGGDLRPLHF.

The chain recombines TRBV5-1 with TRBJ2-5; 7 bases are shared with TRBD1. TRBJ2-7 matches the DNA end more closely, so the J call is doubtful. Germline V gives CDR1 SGHRS, CDR2 YFSETQ. The CDR3 spans 15 residues. The CDR3 spells CASSLDRGPSYEQYF. The CDR3 region has the DNA TGCGCCAGCAGCTTGGACAGGGGCCCCTCCTACGAGCAGTACTTC.

CDR3: CASSLVASGSVGTQYF. CDR3 bases: TGCGCCAGCAGCTTGGTGGCTAGCGGGAGTGTCGGGACCCAGTACTTC. The V gene is TRBV5-1, the J gene TRBJ2-5; 10 nucleotides agree with TRBD2. The V and J ends lost 0 bases and 7 bases, in that order; junction bases with no gene match: 9. Germline assignment: CDR1 SGHRS and CDR2 YFSETQ. This CDR3 is 16 amino acids long. The full variable domain, rest sourced from reference TRBV5-1 and TRBJ2-5, is KAGVTQTPRYLIKTRGQQVTLSCSPISGHRSVSWYQQTPGQGLQFLFEYFSETQRNKGNFPGRFSGRQFSNSRSEMNVSTLELGDSALYLCASSLVASGSVGTQYFGPGTRLLVL.

The V and J genes are TRBV30 and TRBJ2-7; D perhaps matches TRBD2 (6 bases). The CDR3 spans 18 residues. In germline, CDR1 is GTSNPN, CDR2 SVGIG (reference sequence). The germline V and J ends were trimmed by 2 bases and 2 bases, with 25 bases remaining between them. CDR3 protein: CAWSFITSPIVNPYEQYF. The CDR3 DNA sequence: TGTGCCTGGAGTTTCATAACTAGCCCGATAGTAAACCCCTACGAGCAGTACTTC.

The chain is built from TRBV5-4 and TRBJ1-1; TRBD1 agrees at 10 bases. The V gene end was trimmed by 3 bases and the J gene end by 7 bases; junction bases not matched to a gene: 6. The V gene's germline CDR1 is SGHNT and CDR2 YYREEE (reference sequence). CDR3 length: 14 residues. The CDR3 here is CASSSGRDRGEAFF. The CDR3 bases are TGTGCCAGCAGCTCCGGCCGGGACAGGGGTGAAGCTTTCTTT.

This chain links TRBV9 with TRBJ1-1, with a weak D call TRBD1 (5 bases). The CDR3 runs to 15 residues. CDR1 is SGDLS and CDR2 is YYNGEE in the germline V gene. V lost 3 bases and J 3 bases, leaving 15 bases between the germline ends. CDR3 nucleotides: TGTGCCAGCAGCGCCGGGGGGGGGACCTACACTGAAGCTTTCTTT. Encoded protein: CASSAGGGTYTEAFF.